Shown below are 8 T cell receptor delta chains from a single sample sequenced in a study of Vδ1+ human thymocytes. RNA was extracted from the cells and then reverse transcribed. Multiplex PCR used pooled V-gene forward primers and a constant-region reverse primer to amplify CDR3s. TCRdb re-analyzed the multiplex PCR reads via CATT. The table includes roughly 50,000 delta-chain clones, about 15% detected once. The antigens these receptors bind are not known. Study findings and constraints: In the thymus, TRG and TRD repertoires looked highly polyclonal with Gaussian CDR3 lengths.

Source material: Vdelta1+ gamma-delta thymocytes from the thymus. Subset indicated: FACS-sorted CD3+ TCRalphabeta- TCRVdelta1+ TCRVdelta2- thymocytes. Every receptor here comes from a boy under two years old who had congenital heart surgery.

This sequence joins TRDV1 and TRDJ1; 7 nucleotides match TRDD3. Germline V lookup: CDR1 TSWWSYY, CDR2 QGS. The CDR3 covers 15 residues. After removal of 6 bases from V and 2 bases from J, the junction contained 9 bases not matched to a gene. The DNA of the CDR3 is TGTGCTCTTGGAGGCGTGGGGGAAGAAACCGATAAACTCATCTTT. Amino acids: CALGGVGEETDKLIF.

This clone occurred a few times. The J gene is TRDJ1, the V gene TRDV1; TRDD2 matches 9 bases. Trimming cost V 2 bases and J 2 bases; bases outside gene matches: 18. The CDR3 extends over 20 amino acids. Looked up from germline, CDR1 is TSWWSYY and CDR2 is QGS. Here the CDR3 reads CALGEDLPSYRGYGTDKLIF. The CDR3 DNA reads TGTGCTCTTGGGGAAGACCTCCCTTCCTACAGGGGATATGGGACCGATAAACTCATCTTT.

The chain couples TRDV1 to TRDJ1, with 9 bases matching TRDD2. The CDR3 length is 22 residues. Germline values: CDR1 TSWWSYY, CDR2 QGS. After removal of 1 base from V and 0 bases from J, the junction contained 21 bases not matched to a gene. CDR3 loop: CALGERLGLPTFPGTHTDKLIF. The CDR3 DNA sequence: TGTGCTCTTGGGGAACGACTCGGCCTTCCTACGTTTCCCGGGACCCACACCGATAAACTCATCTTT.

This chain joins TRDV1 and TRDJ1; TRDD2 matches 9 bases. The CDR3 is 22 amino acids. Losses at the gene ends were 5 bases for V and 0 bases for J; bases not matched to a gene: 25. Per germline, CDR1 TSWWSYY and CDR2 QGS. The DNA of the CDR3 is TGTGCTCTTGGGCAAACCCCGGCCTTCCTACGAGATAATGGAAAAAACACCGATAAACTCATCTTT. Protein: CALGQTPAFLRDNGKNTDKLIF.

The genes are TRDV1 and TRDJ1, with 13 bases fitting TRDD3. The CDR3 runs 17 residues. Losses at the gene ends were 5 bases for V and 0 bases for J; bases not matched to a gene: 6. Germline V gene lookup returns CDR1 TSWWSYY and CDR2 QGS. Here the CDR3 DNA reads TGTGCTCTTGGGTCCTACTGGGGGATACGTGACACCGATAAACTCATCTTT. It specifies CALGSYWGIRDTDKLIF.

The rearrangement joins TRDV1 to TRDJ1; 10 positions agree with TRDD3. J lost 0 bases, V lost 2 bases, and 21 bases had no gene match. The germline CDR1 and CDR2 sequences are TSWWSYY and QGS. The CDR3 covers 22 residues. CDR3 in amino acids: CALGEVGPRLEGDTLHTDKLIF. The CDR3 region has the DNA TGTGCTCTTGGGGAAGTAGGTCCCCGCTTAGAGGGGGATACGCTGCACACCGATAAACTCATCTTT.

The J gene is TRDJ1, the V gene TRDV1, with TRDD3 identical over 9 bases. Germline V gene lookup returns CDR1 TSWWSYY and CDR2 QGS. Trimming cost V 3 bases and J 0 bases; bases outside gene matches: 14. The CDR3 length is 19 residues. CDR3 bases: TGTGCTCTTGGGGACAACTCCTGTACTGGGGGACCCAACACCGATAAACTCATCTTT. Encoded protein: CALGDNSCTGGPNTDKLIF.

A note on this clone: Other DNA sequences in this sample translate to the same CDR3. The chain couples TRDV1 to TRDJ1; D unclear. The V gene's germline CDR1 is TSWWSYY and CDR2 QGS. The CDR3 consists of 11 residues. The V and J ends lost 0 bases and 5 bases respectively, with 1 base between them. CDR3 loop: CALGELDKLIF. CDR3 in DNA: TGTGCTCTTGGGGAACTAGATAAACTCATCTTT.